The rows below give T cell receptor beta chains drawn from one sample of a study of T cells in Graves' hyperthyroidism and ophthalmopathy. In TCRdb, the multiplex PCR reads were re-called with MiXCR into one record per CDR3 protein. The table lists over 450,000 distinct CDR3 sequences, approximately 15% of them singletons. Sequences were obtained from blood. The receptors originated from a woman aged 18-29 years with Graves' hyperthyroidism. Both conserved end residues are part of each CDR3. D genes are given only for firm matches. Expanded clones are given a class, and other clones once, few, many or no size at all.

cdr3_aa cdr3_nt clone_size v_call d_call j_call
CASSFEVNQPQHF TGTGCCAGCAGCTTTGAGGTGAATCAGCCCCAGCATTTT many TRBV11-2 NA TRBJ1-5
CALERGYEQYF TGTGCCTTAGAGCGGGGTTACGAGCAGTACTTC many TRBV30 TRBD2 TRBJ2-7
CASSYSTAGGEDEQFF TGTGCCAGCAGTTACTCTACAGCGGGAGGTGAGGATGAGCAGTTCTTC NA TRBV6-2/TRBV6-3 TRBD2 TRBJ2-1
CAISESRGKADTQYF TGTGCCATCAGTGAGTCCAGGGGGAAAGCAGATACGCAGTATTTT many TRBV10-3 TRBD1 TRBJ2-3
CATTGLLEDTQYF TGCGCCACCACGGGACTGCTCGAGGATACGCAGTATTTT many TRBV10-2 NA TRBJ2-3
CASSKREAGELFF TGTGCCAGCAGTAAGCGGGAGGCCGGGGAGCTGTTTTTT once TRBV12-3/TRBV12-4 TRBD2 TRBJ2-2
CASSRAGPYGYTF TGTGCCAGCAGTCGGGCGGGCCCCTATGGCTACACCTTC many TRBV6-1 NA TRBJ1-2
CASSLGAALDEQFF TGTGCCAGCAGTTTAGGGGCCGCGCTGGATGAGCAGTTCTTC many TRBV12-3/TRBV12-4 NA TRBJ2-1
CAGTSGSYEQYF TGTGCCGGGACTAGCGGGAGCTACGAGCAGTACTTC many TRBV30 TRBD2 TRBJ2-7
CASSRDRERGTQYF TGTGCCAGCAGTAGGGACAGGGAGAGGGGTACGCAGTATTTT many TRBV27 TRBD1 TRBJ2-3
CASSPATNTGELFF TGTGCCAGCTCACCTGCAACGAACACCGGGGAGCTGTTTTTT many TRBV18 NA TRBJ2-2
CASSQRLAEDTQYF TGCGCCAGCAGCCAGAGACTAGCGGAGGATACGCAGTATTTT NA TRBV4-1 TRBD2 TRBJ2-3
CASSPALRSYNEQFF TGTGCCAGCTCACCAGCCCTTCGCTCCTACAATGAGCAGTTCTTC many TRBV18 NA TRBJ2-1
CASSEPGAVQETQYF TGCGCCAGCAGTGAACCGGGGGCGGTACAAGAGACCCAGTACTTC many TRBV10-2 NA TRBJ2-5
CASSLFENTEAFF TGTGCCAGCAGTTTGTTTGAGAACACTGAAGCTTTCTTT many TRBV27 NA TRBJ1-1
CASSQVAGGLYNERFF TGTGCCAGCAGCCAAGTTGCGGGAGGGCTCTACAATGAGCGGTTCTTC many TRBV14 TRBD2 TRBJ2-1
CATSDRTDPGANVLTF TGTGCCACCAGTGATAGGACGGACCCTGGGGCCAACGTCCTGACTTTC many TRBV24-1 NA TRBJ2-6
CASSRARTSGDEQFF TGCGCCAGCAGTCGCGCTCGGACTAGCGGCGATGAGCAGTTCTTC many TRBV4-1 TRBD2 TRBJ2-1
CASSLVAGSGGTDTQYF TGTGCCAGCAGCTTAGTAGCAGGGAGTGGGGGCACAGATACGCAGTATTTT many TRBV11-2 NA TRBJ2-3
CASSDRGETQYF TGTGCCAGCAGTGACCGGGGGGAGACCCAGTACTTC many TRBV12-3/TRBV12-4 NA TRBJ2-5
CVDGREVGYGYTF TGTGTCGATGGCAGGGAGGTTGGCTATGGCTACACCTTC many TRBV24-1 NA TRBJ1-2
CATLSQGSTYEQYF TGTGCCACCCTATCACAGGGATCTACCTACGAGCAGTACTTC few TRBV2 NA TRBJ2-7
CAWNRGYRTEAFF TGTGCCTGGAACCGAGGGTATCGGACTGAAGCTTTCTTT many TRBV30 NA TRBJ1-1
CASSPEPGRETQYF TGTGCCAGCAGCCCCGAGCCGGGGAGGGAGACCCAGTACTTC NA TRBV9 NA TRBJ2-5
CASSLVAVTGELFF TGTGCCAGCAGCTTAGTTGCCGTTACCGGGGAGCTGTTTTTT many TRBV11-3 NA TRBJ2-2
CASSPDRGTTGELFF TGTGCCAGCAGTCCGGACAGGGGGACTACCGGGGAGCTGTTTTTT few TRBV27 TRBD1 TRBJ2-2
CASSSGLFGNQPQHF TGTGCCAGCAGTTCCGGACTCTTTGGCAATCAGCCCCAGCATTTT NA TRBV2 NA TRBJ1-5
CASSFAGETQYF TGTGCCAGCAGCTTCGCGGGAGAGACCCAGTACTTC NA TRBV19 NA TRBJ2-5
CASSRSSGNSYNEQFF TGCGCCAGCAGCCGTAGTAGCGGGAACTCCTACAATGAGCAGTTCTTC few TRBV5-1 TRBD2 TRBJ2-1
CASSSWDSPRELFF TGTGCCAGCAGCTCCTGGGACAGCCCCCGGGAGCTGTTTTTT few TRBV5-4 TRBD1 TRBJ2-2
CASSFGGAADTQYF TGTGCCAGCAGTTTCGGAGGGGCCGCGGATACGCAGTATTTT many TRBV12-3/TRBV12-4 NA TRBJ2-3
CASRPIGTAPYGYTF TGTGCCAGCAGGCCAATCGGGACGGCCCCCTATGGCTACACCTTC many TRBV11-2 NA TRBJ1-2
CASSQTKTGANQPQHF TGCGCCAGCAGCCAAACCAAAACAGGGGCGAATCAGCCCCAGCATTTT many TRBV4-1 TRBD1 TRBJ1-5
CASSARGIGGETQYF TGTGCCAGCAGCGCCCGAGGGATAGGGGGAGAGACCCAGTACTTC few TRBV9 NA TRBJ2-5
CSARERDRATYEQYF TGCAGTGCTAGAGAGAGGGACAGGGCTACCTACGAGCAGTACTTC NA TRBV20-1 TRBD1 TRBJ2-7
CSVIPAGTYNEQFF TGCAGCGTTATTCCGGCAGGGACCTACAATGAGCAGTTCTTC NA TRBV29-1 NA TRBJ2-1
CAISAATGTYTEAFF TGTGCCATCAGTGCCGCCACCGGGACGTACACTGAAGCTTTCTTT NA TRBV10-3 NA TRBJ1-1
CATSHEAEAFF TGTGCCACCAGTCACGAGGCAGAAGCTTTCTTT many TRBV24-1 NA TRBJ1-1
CASSSTGGPTYEQYF TGTGCCAGCTCATCTACAGGGGGCCCGACCTACGAGCAGTACTTC few TRBV18 TRBD1 TRBJ2-7
CAWRDRFNQPQHF TGTGCCTGGAGGGATCGGTTCAATCAGCCCCAGCATTTT many TRBV30 NA TRBJ1-5
CASSGSRGGTDTQYF TGTGCCAGCTCCGGGAGCAGGGGGGGCACAGATACGCAGTATTTT NA TRBV18 NA TRBJ2-3
CASCQNLNEKLFF TGTGCCAGCTGTCAGAACCTAAATGAAAAACTGTTTTTT many TRBV12-3/TRBV12-4 NA TRBJ1-4
CAWSTEKNYGYTF TGTGCCTGGAGTACCGAAAAGAACTATGGCTACACCTTC many TRBV30 NA TRBJ1-2
CASSPPGTGINSPLHF TGTGCCAGCTCACCACCGGGGACAGGGATTAATTCACCCCTCCACTTT NA TRBV18 TRBD1 TRBJ1-6
CASSQRDLGPYNEQFF TGTGCCAGCAGTCAGAGGGACTTGGGGCCCTACAATGAGCAGTTCTTC many TRBV7-9 NA TRBJ2-1
CSAMGAFEGVAALYNEQFF TGCAGTGCAATGGGGGCGTTCGAGGGCGTAGCGGCCCTTTACAATGAGCAGTTCTTC few TRBV20-1 NA TRBJ2-1
CASSPFTEAFF TGTGCCAGCAGCCCATTCACTGAAGCTTTCTTT NA TRBV7-9 NA TRBJ1-1
CASSRGGSNEKLFF TGTGCCAGCAGCCGAGGGGGATCTAATGAAAAACTGTTTTTT few TRBV7-9 NA TRBJ1-4
CSAARQVVNEQFF TGCAGTGCTGCCCGACAGGTCGTGAATGAGCAGTTCTTC few TRBV20-1 NA TRBJ2-1
CASSLASADEQFF TGTGCCAGCAGCTTGGCTTCCGCGGATGAGCAGTTCTTC NA TRBV5-6 NA TRBJ2-1
CASSDSGNEKLFF TGCGCCAGCAGCGATTCAGGGAACGAAAAACTGTTTTTT many TRBV5-1 NA TRBJ1-4
CASSLALYEQYF TGTGCCAGCAGCTTAGCGCTCTACGAGCAGTACTTC many TRBV7-8 NA TRBJ2-7
CATAPGRSGNTIYF TGTGCCACCGCCCCAGGCCGCTCTGGAAACACCATATATTTT NA TRBV7-9 NA TRBJ1-3
CASSLDSSRGQRAFF TGTGCCAGCAGCTTAGATTCGTCCCGCGGCCAGAGAGCTTTCTTT many TRBV11-3 NA TRBJ1-1
CASSVQGSQETQYF TGTGCCAGCAGCGTACAGGGGTCCCAAGAGACCCAGTACTTC NA TRBV9 NA TRBJ2-5
CASSHGASRGAEAFF TGTGCCAGCAGCCATGGGGCGAGCAGGGGAGCTGAAGCTTTCTTT many TRBV27 NA TRBJ1-1
CASRDRLAGWETQYF TGTGCCAGCAGAGATAGACTAGCGGGGTGGGAGACCCAGTACTTC NA TRBV5-5 TRBD2 TRBJ2-5
CASVRDRGGSGELFF TGTGCCAGCGTAAGGGACAGGGGCGGGTCCGGGGAGCTGTTTTTT many TRBV2 TRBD1 TRBJ2-2